Below are 25 T cell receptor beta chains sequenced from a single sample in a study of response to subunit inactivated influenza vaccine. From the RT-PCR reads, TCRdb called clonotypes with MiXCR, one entry per CDR3 protein. The table has around 180,000 distinct CDR3 sequences, about 10% seen once. The sequencing here drew on non-naive T cells sorted from PBMCs, taken on the day of vaccination. Receptors were obtained from a man aged 45-65 years who received an inactivated influenza vaccine.

This clonotype was seen just once. One junction end disagrees with the germline gene, perhaps due to a read error. This rearrangement joins TRBV20-1 to TRBJ2-3; 13 bases align to TRBD2. Germline V gives CDR1 DFQATT, CDR2 SNEGSKA (reference sequence). This CDR3 has 17 amino acids. CDR3 residues: CCARGGTSGGGTDTQYF. The CDR3 coding sequence is TGCTGTGCTAGAGGAGGTACTAGCGGGGGGGGCACAGATACGCAGTATTTT.

This clonotype was counted only a few times. The chain is built from TRBV10-3 and TRBJ1-2, with unresolved D. Germline CDR1 and CDR2: ENHRY and SYGVKD. With 8 bases removed from V and 0 bases from J, the gap between germline ends came to 10 bases. The CDR3 is made up of 13 amino acids. CDR3 bases: TGTGCCATCGATCCAGAACCTAACTATGGCTACACCTTC. It specifies CAIDPEPNYGYTF.

Many counts were recorded for this clonotype. V is TRBV9 and J is TRBJ2-2, with a weak D call TRBD1 (5 bases). CDR1 is SGDLS, CDR2 YYNGEE, per germline. The CDR3 has 15 residues. Trimming removed 4 bases at V and 5 bases at J, with 15 bases between. The CDR3 sequence: CASSPQGVPTGELFF. The CDR3 bases are TGTGCCAGCAGCCCCCAAGGGGTTCCGACCGGGGAGCTGTTTTTT.

Many counts were recorded for this clonotype. The chain uses TRBV20-1 and TRBJ2-2; tentative D call: TRBD1 (6 bases). Trimming took 7 bases from V and 1 from J, leaving 10 bases between them. This CDR3 has 13 amino acids. Germline CDR1 DFQATT, CDR2 SNEGSKA (reference sequence). CDR3 sequence: CSVMTGNTGELFF. The CDR3 DNA is TGCAGTGTTATGACAGGGAACACCGGGGAGCTGTTTTTT.

In this sample, this clonotype turned up many times. The chain recombines TRBV4-2 with TRBJ1-5; D gene uncertain. Germline CDR1 and CDR2: LGHNA and YNFKEQ. The CDR3 has 14 amino acids. Trimming shortened V by 3 bases and J by 4 bases, and 10 bases separated the two germline ends. CDR3 amino acids: CASSQGTLNQPQHF. The DNA for the CDR3 is TGTGCCAGCAGCCAGGGCACTTTAAATCAGCCCCAGCATTTT.

There are a few counts of this clonotype. The gene calls are TRBV6-2 or TRBV6-3 and TRBJ1-5; D is unclear. The CDR3 runs to 14 residues. The V end lost 2 bases, the J end lost 3 bases, and 8 bases lay between the germline ends. Germline V lookup: CDR1 MNHEY, CDR2 SVGEGT. CDR3 amino acids: CASSYSYDNQPQHF. DNA for the CDR3: TGTGCCAGCAGTTACAGTTATGACAATCAGCCCCAGCATTTT.

This sequence joins TRBV27 and TRBJ1-1; no clear D. In germline, CDR1 is MNHEY, CDR2 SMNVEV (reference sequence). The CDR3 runs 17 residues. The V gene lost 5 bases and the J gene lost 4 bases, with 23 bases spanning the gap. CDR3 bases: TGTGCCAGCAGTCCCTCCCCGTTTTCGGGCGGCGTCACTGAAGCTTTCTTT. Its translation is CASSPSPFSGGVTEAFF.

In this sample, this clonotype turned up many times. The J gene is TRBJ2-7, the V gene TRBV7-2; 12 nucleotides agree with TRBD2. The germline gives CDR1 SGHTA, CDR2 FQGNSA. With V trimmed by 5 bases and J by 5 bases, 10 bases remained unmatched. The CDR3 has 16 amino acids. In nucleotides, the CDR3 is TGTGCCAGCAGCATGAAACTAGCGGGAGGAATTCACGAGCAGTACTTC. This gives the protein CASSMKLAGGIHEQYF.

The chain links TRBV6-6 to TRBJ1-4; no definite D call. Germline V gives CDR1 MNHNY, CDR2 SVGAGI (reference sequence). There are 13 residues in the CDR3. V dropped 10 bases and J dropped 8 bases, with 17 bases sitting between them. CDR3 region: CATRRNLGEKLFF. CDR3 bases: TGTGCCACCCGACGGAACTTGGGCGAAAAACTGTTTTTT.

In its sample, this clonotype was seen many times. The chain combines TRBV6-2 or TRBV6-3 with TRBJ1-5; the D gene is possibly TRBD1 (5 bases). The CDR3 has 14 residues. From germline, CDR1 is MNHEY and CDR2 SVGEGT. The V end lost 5 bases, the J end lost 9 bases, and 17 bases lay between the germline ends. CDR3 in amino acids: CASSNPGTLGPQHF. CDR3 sequence (DNA): TGTGCCAGCAGTAACCCCGGGACCCTGGGGCCCCAGCATTTT.

This clonotype was picked up a small number of times. The CDR3 is CASSLAGTGPQEQFF. For the CDR3, the DNA is TGTGCCAGCAGCCTTGCCGGGACAGGGCCCCAAGAGCAGTTCTTC. This chain links TRBV5-4 with TRBJ2-1; TRBD1 agrees at 9 bases. The CDR3 sequence is 15 residues long. After removal of 4 bases from V and 10 bases from J, the junction contained 12 bases not matched to a gene. Germline V gives CDR1 SGHNT, CDR2 YYREEE (reference sequence). The entire variable domain, with the rest obtained from reference TRBV5-4 and TRBJ2-1, is as follows: ETGVTQSPTHLIKTRGQQVTLRCSSQSGHNTVSWYQQALGQGPQFIFQYYREEENGRGNFPPRFSGLQFPNYSSELNVNALELDDSALYLCASSLAGTGPQEQFFGPGTRLTVL.

This clonotype occurred a few times. This chain joins TRBV12-3 or TRBV12-4 and TRBJ1-4; maybe TRBD1 (6 bases). The CDR3 is 14 residues long. V was cut by 5 bases and J by 8 bases, with 15 bases left in between. The CDR3 spells CASSPGQGLEKLFF. The CDR3 DNA follows: TGTGCCAGCAGTCCGGGACAAGGATTGGAAAAACTGTTTTTT.

The sample holds many counts of this clonotype. The genes are TRBV3-1 and TRBJ2-7, with unresolved D. V lost 5 bases and J 2 bases, leaving 13 bases between the germline ends. Per the germline V gene, CDR1 is LGHDT and CDR2 is YNNKEL (reference sequence). This CDR3 contains 14 residues. The chain's CDR3 is CASSRAGRTYEQYF. CDR3 coding DNA: TGTGCCAGCAGCAGGGCCGGACGAACCTACGAGCAGTACTTC.

This sequence joins TRBV7-9 and TRBJ2-5; D may be TRBD1 (6 bases). Germline values: CDR1 SEHNR, CDR2 FQNEAQ (reference sequence). Trimming removed 4 bases from V and 2 bases from J, with 17 bases in between. The CDR3 contains 16 residues. Written as DNA, the CDR3 is TGTGCCAGCAGCTCACAGGGTGGGAGTTTTCAAGAGACCCAGTACTTC. Its protein product is CASSSQGGSFQETQYF. The full variable domain, completed using reference TRBV7-9 and TRBJ2-5, is DTGVSQNPRHKITKRGQNVTFRCDPISEHNRLYWYRQTLGQGPEFLTYFQNEAQLEKSRLLSDRFSAERPKGSFSTLEIQRTEQGDSAMYLCASSSQGGSFQETQYFGPGTRLLVL.

This clonotype was seen more than once but under ten times. The chain joins TRBV5-6 to TRBJ2-5; D gene unclear. With 2 bases removed from V and 1 base from J, the gap between germline ends came to 9 bases. CDR3 size: 14 residues. The germline gives CDR1 SGHDT, CDR2 YYEEEE. CDR3 nucleotides: TGTGCCAGCAGCTTTGGGGATCTCCAAGAGACCCAGTACTTC. This encodes CASSFGDLQETQYF.

A few counts support this clonotype. The rearrangement joins TRBV7-2 to TRBJ2-1, with D uncertain. Germline CDR1 and CDR2: SGHTA and FQGNSA. The ends were cut back, 4 bases at V and 9 bases at J, with 16 bases in the middle. The CDR3 extends over 14 amino acids. CDR3 DNA: TGTGCCAGCAGCTCCGAACCGCTCGGCAGTGAGCAGTTCTTC. Its protein product is CASSSEPLGSEQFF.

The J gene is TRBJ2-7, the V gene TRBV20-1, with 9 bases that match TRBD1. The length of the CDR3 is 15 residues. Germline V gives CDR1 DFQATT, CDR2 SNEGSKA (reference sequence). With 3 bases clipped from V and 3 bases from J, the junction kept 9 bases outside the gene matches. The CDR3 here is CSARGQGSKFYEQYF. The CDR3 DNA follows: TGCAGTGCTAGGGGACAGGGATCCAAATTCTACGAGCAGTACTTC.

The chain recombines TRBV5-4 with TRBJ2-7; the D gene could be TRBD1 or TRBD2 (6 bases each). The germline V gene encodes CDR1 SGHNT and CDR2 YYREEE (reference sequence). Deletions cut 1 base from V and 4 bases from J, with 18 bases between. This CDR3 has 16 residues. The CDR3 is CASSLYYAGGRYEQYF. In nucleotides, the CDR3 is TGTGCCAGCAGCTTGTATTACGCCGGGGGCCGATACGAGCAGTACTTC.

This clonotype was seen only a few times. The J gene is TRBJ2-5, the V gene TRBV2; D not resolved. The CDR3 covers 13 residues. CDR1 SNHLY and CDR2 FYNNEI come from the germline V gene. V dropped 5 bases and J dropped 4 bases, with 11 bases sitting between them. DNA for the CDR3: TGTGCCAGCAGTATAGACTCGGGAGAGACCCAGTACTTC. Protein product: CASSIDSGETQYF.

This clonotype was seen a few times. The V call is TRBV7-2, the J call TRBJ1-5; D might be TRBD1 (5 bases). V shed 2 bases and J shed 5 bases, with 10 bases lying between them. This CDR3 is 14 amino acids long. Germline V gives CDR1 SGHTA, CDR2 FQGNSA. In nucleotides, the CDR3 is TGTGCCAGCAGCTTAAGGGGAACGGATCAGCCCCAGCATTTT. It encodes CASSLRGTDQPQHF.

The chain uses TRBV2 and TRBJ2-6, with D possibly TRBD1 on 6 matching bases. Germline V gene data show CDR1 as SNHLY and CDR2 as FYNNEI. This CDR3 has 14 residues. V was pared by 10 bases and J by 0 bases, with 10 bases between. The chain's CDR3 is CATDSYSGANVLTF. CDR3 DNA: TGTGCCACGGACAGTTACTCTGGGGCCAACGTCCTGACTTTC.

This clonotype appeared many times. Written as DNA, the CDR3 is TGTGCCAGCAGTTCCACTCCCATTCACCACATTCAGTACTTC. Protein: CASSSTPIHHIQYF. This chain connects TRBV28 to TRBJ2-4; no reliable D call. Germline V gene sequence: CDR1 MDHEN, CDR2 SYDVKM. The CDR3 runs 14 residues. The germline V and J ends were trimmed by 4 bases and 8 bases, with 15 bases remaining between them.

For this clonotype: Because it lacks the conserved phenylalanine or tryptophan at the end, this CDR3 is likely a read error. This rearrangement joins TRBV15 to TRBJ2-7, with D possibly being TRBD1 (6 bases). This CDR3 is built from 15 residues. Germline V gene lookup returns CDR1 LNHNV and CDR2 YYDKDF (reference sequence). Trimming removed 1 base at V and 2 bases at J, with 12 bases between. CDR3: CATSRGSQGPYEQYI. CDR3 in DNA: TGTGCCACCAGCAGAGGATCACAGGGTCCCTACGAGCAGTACATC.

This sequence joins TRBV4-1 and TRBJ2-7; no firm D call. This CDR3 spans 15 amino acids. Trimming shortened V by 1 base and J by 7 bases, and 17 bases separated the two germline ends. Germline-derived CDR1 and CDR2 are MGHRA and YSYEKL. Here the CDR3 reads CASSQGASSSQEQYF. CDR3 nucleotide sequence: TGCGCCAGCAGCCAAGGCGCCAGCTCCTCTCAGGAGCAGTACTTC.

There are many counts of this clonotype. The genes are TRBV5-1 and TRBJ2-7, with 8 positions matching TRBD1. The V gene's germline CDR1 is SGHRS and CDR2 YFSETQ. The CDR3 totals 15 residues. Germline trimming cut 4 bases from V and 3 bases from J; bases unmatched to any gene: 9. The DNA of the CDR3 is TGCGCCAGCAGCCTAGACACAGGGGGAAACTACGAGCAGTACTTC. Translation gives CASSLDTGGNYEQYF.